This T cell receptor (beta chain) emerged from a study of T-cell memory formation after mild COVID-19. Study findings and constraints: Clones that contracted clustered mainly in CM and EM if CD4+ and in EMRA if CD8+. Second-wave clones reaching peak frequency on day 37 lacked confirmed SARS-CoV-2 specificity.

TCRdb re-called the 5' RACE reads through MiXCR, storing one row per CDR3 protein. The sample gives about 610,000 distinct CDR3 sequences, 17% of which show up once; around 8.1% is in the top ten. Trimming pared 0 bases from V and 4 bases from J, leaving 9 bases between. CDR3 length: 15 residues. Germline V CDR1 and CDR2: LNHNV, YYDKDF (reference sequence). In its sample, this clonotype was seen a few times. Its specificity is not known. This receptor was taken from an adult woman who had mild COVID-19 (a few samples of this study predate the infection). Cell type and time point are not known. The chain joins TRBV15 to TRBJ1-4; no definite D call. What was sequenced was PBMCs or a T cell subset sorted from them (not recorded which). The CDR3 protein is CATSRDRHLNEKLFF. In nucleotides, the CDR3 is TGTGCCACCAGCAGAGATAGGCACCTTAATGAAAAACTGTTTTTT. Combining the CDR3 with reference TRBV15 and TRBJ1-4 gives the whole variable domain DAMVIQNPRYQVTQFGKPVTLSCSQTLNHNVMYWYQQKSSQAPKLLFHYYDKDFNNEADTPDNFQSRRPNTSFCFLDIRSPGLGDTAMYLCATSRDRHLNEKLFFGSGTQLSVL.